This T cell receptor (beta chain) comes out of a study of T cell responses to AZD1222 COVID-19 vaccine. Study results and limitations: Sampling captured repertoires only after the peak T cell response. Regions 160-218 and 743-854 dominated among vaccine-associated CD4 TCRs spanning spike.

Profiled with immunoSEQ multiplex PCR; TCRdb holds only in-frame clones, not every one. The table lists approximately 150,000 clones, nearly 95% of them singletons. The V gene lost 4 bases and the J gene lost 4 bases, with 10 bases spanning the gap. Germline values: CDR1 SEHNR, CDR2 FQNEAQ (reference sequence). The CDR3 runs to 13 residues. About this clone: The antigen remains undetermined.

The source of this sequence is an adult in good health. The specimen comprised peripheral blood, sampled on day 0 of AZD1222 vaccination. This chain joins TRBV7-9 and TRBJ1-2; no firm D call. Here the CDR3 DNA reads TGTGCCAGCAGCTCAGCCTACTTCTATGGCTACACCTTC. Amino acids: CASSSAYFYGYTF.